This TCR beta chain was obtained from a study of shared clonotypes between healthy human individuals. On this clone: Its antigen is as yet unknown.

An assay was performed, and its level was deep. Several immunoSEQ plates received, in even portions, the genomic DNA of each subset. Libraries were prepared by immunoSEQ multiplex PCR; TCRdb keeps only in-frame clonotypes and omits some of them. The top ten hold around 24% of the sample, which has 750,000 to 1,000,000 clones, about 92% seen once. CD45RO-negative, CCR7-selected cells formed the naive CD8 fraction, which excluded terminally differentiated effector memory CD45RA+ cells. Broader study findings: It was anticipated that sequencing depth would influence how many clonotypes donors shared.

V gave up 0 bases and J gave up 0 bases, with 15 bases separating them. This CDR3 is 17 amino acids long. Per the germline V gene, CDR1 is ENHRY and CDR2 is SYGVKD. V gene TRBV10-3 combines with J gene TRBJ2-7; possibly TRBD2 for D (5 bases). The source is a man between 25 and 39 years old in good health. Sequencing was done on a sample of naive CD8+ T cells sorted from blood. The CDR3, as DNA: TGTGCCATCAGTGAGTCGCCCGGCGGGCTTGGCTCCTACGAGCAGTACTTC. Translating gives CAISESPGGLGSYEQYF.